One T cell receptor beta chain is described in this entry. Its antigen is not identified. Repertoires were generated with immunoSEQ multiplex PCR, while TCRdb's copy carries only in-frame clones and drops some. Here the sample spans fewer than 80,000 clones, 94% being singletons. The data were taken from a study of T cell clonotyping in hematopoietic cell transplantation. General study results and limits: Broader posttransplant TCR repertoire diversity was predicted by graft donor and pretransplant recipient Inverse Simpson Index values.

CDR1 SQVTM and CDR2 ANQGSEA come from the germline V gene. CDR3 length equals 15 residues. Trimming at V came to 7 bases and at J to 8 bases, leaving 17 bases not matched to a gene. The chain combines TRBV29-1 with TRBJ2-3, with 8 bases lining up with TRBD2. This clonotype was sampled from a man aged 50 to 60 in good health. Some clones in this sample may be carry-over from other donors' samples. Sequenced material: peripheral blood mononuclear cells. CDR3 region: CSGLLAGLTPGTQYF. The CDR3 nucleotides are TGCAGCGGTCTGCTAGCGGGTCTAACCCCAGGTACGCAGTATTTT.